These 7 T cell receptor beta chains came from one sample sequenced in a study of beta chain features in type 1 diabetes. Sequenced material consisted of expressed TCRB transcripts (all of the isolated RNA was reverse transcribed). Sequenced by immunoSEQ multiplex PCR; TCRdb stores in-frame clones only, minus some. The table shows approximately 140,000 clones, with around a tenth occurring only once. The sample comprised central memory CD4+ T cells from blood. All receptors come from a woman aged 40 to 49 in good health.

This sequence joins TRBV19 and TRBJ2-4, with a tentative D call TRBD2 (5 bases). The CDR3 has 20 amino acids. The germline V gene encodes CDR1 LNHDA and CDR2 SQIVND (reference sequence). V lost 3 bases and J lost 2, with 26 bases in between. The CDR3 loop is CASSITFEGMGSHTKNIQYF. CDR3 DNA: TGTGCCAGTAGTATCACCTTTGAGGGTATGGGATCCCATACCAAAAACATTCAGTACTTC. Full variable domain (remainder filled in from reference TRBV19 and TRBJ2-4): DGGITQSPKYLFRKEGQNVTLSCEQNLNHDAMYWYRQDPGQGLRLIYYSQIVNDFQKGDIAEGYSVSREKKESFPLTVTSAQKNPTAFYLCASSITFEGMGSHTKNIQYFGAGTRLSVL.

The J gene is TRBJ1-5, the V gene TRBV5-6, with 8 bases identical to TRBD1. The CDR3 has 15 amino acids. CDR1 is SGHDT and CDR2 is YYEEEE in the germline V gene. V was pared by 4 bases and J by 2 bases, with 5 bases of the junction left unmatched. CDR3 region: CASSLTGGGNQPQHF. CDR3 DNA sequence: TGTGCCAGCAGCCTTACAGGGGGAGGCAATCAGCCCCAGCATTTT.

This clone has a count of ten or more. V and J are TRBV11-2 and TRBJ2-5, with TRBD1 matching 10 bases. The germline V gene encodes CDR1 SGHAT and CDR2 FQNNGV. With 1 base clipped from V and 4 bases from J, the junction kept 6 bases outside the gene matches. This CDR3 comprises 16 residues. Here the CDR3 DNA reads TGTGCCAGCAGCTTAGTTGGGACAGGGGTTGGAGAGACCCAGTACTTC. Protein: CASSLVGTGVGETQYF.

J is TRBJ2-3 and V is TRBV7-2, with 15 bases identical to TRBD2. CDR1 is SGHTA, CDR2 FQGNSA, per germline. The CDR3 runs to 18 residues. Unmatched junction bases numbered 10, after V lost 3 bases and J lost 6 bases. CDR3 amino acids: CASSFQARTSGGADTQYF. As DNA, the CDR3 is TGTGCCAGCAGCTTCCAGGCCCGGACTAGCGGGGGGGCGGATACGCAGTATTTT.

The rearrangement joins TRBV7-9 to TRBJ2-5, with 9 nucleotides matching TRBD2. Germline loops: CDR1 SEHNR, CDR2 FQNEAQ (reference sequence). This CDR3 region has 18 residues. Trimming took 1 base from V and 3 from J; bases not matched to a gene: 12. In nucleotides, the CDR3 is TGTGCCAGCAGCTTAGGTTTGGGACTAGCCACTTTAAAAGAGACCCAGTACTTC. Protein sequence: CASSLGLGLATLKETQYF. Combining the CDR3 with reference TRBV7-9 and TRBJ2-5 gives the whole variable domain DTGVSQNPRHKITKRGQNVTFRCDPISEHNRLYWYRQTLGQGPEFLTYFQNEAQLEKSRLLSDRFSAERPKGSFSTLEIQRTEQGDSAMYLCASSLGLGLATLKETQYFGPGTRLLVL.

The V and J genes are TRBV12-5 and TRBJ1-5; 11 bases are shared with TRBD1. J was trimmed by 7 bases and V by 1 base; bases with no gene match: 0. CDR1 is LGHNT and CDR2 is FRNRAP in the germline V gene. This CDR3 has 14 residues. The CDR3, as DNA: TGTGCTAGTGGTTTGGGGACAGGGGGCCAGCCCCAGCATTTT. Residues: CASGLGTGGQPQHF.

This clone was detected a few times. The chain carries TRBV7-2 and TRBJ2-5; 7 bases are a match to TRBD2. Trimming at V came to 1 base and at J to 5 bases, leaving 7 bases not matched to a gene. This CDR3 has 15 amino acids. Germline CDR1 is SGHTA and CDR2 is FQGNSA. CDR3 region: CASSLVTSPWETQYF. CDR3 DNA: TGTGCCAGCAGCTTAGTGACTAGCCCTTGGGAGACCCAGTACTTC.